The 18 T cell receptor beta chains below all came from one sample that was sequenced in a study of cytomegalovirus exposure and HLA in healthy donors. Use of 60 Vbeta and 13 Jbeta primers characterized the PCR. Generated by immunoSEQ multiplex PCR, the TCRdb table keeps only in-frame clones and is missing some. The sample consists of about 94,000 clones, 50% to 80% of them appearing once. Material: PBMCs. These receptors were collected from a man aged 25-40 years in good health and CMV-seronegative.

V and J are TRBV5-1 and TRBJ2-3; 7 bases fit TRBD1. V lost 4 bases, J lost 4 bases, and 12 bases stayed unmatched. This CDR3 spans 16 amino acids. The germline V gene has CDR1 SGHRS and CDR2 YFSETQ. The DNA for the CDR3 is TGCGCCAGCAGCATGATACCGGGACAGAAGGCAGATACGCAGTATTTT. Protein sequence: CASSMIPGQKADTQYF.

In its sample, this clone was seen a few times. The junction shows a germline mismatch at one end, possibly a read error. The gene calls are TRBV6-1 and TRBJ1-2; 8 nucleotides line up with TRBD1. CDR1 is MNHNS, CDR2 SASEGT, per germline. This CDR3 contains 11 residues. The CDR3 sequence is CASLSWGDRIF. DNA of the CDR3: TGTGCCAGCTTAAGCTGGGGGGACAGGATCTTC.

This clone was observed once. The junction departs from germline at one end; a sequencing error may be responsible. Other DNA sequences from this sample encode an identical CDR3 as well. The chain has TRBV5-1 and TRBJ2-7; 8 bases match TRBD1. Germline CDR1 and CDR2: SGHRS and YFSETQ. CDR3 length: 14 residues. The CDR3 coding sequence is TGCGCCAGCAGCTCGCTGGACAGGGCCAGCGAGCAGTATTTC. It encodes CASSSLDRASEQYF.

The chain combines TRBV5-4 with TRBJ2-2; D is unresolved. CDR3 length equals 15 residues. Trimming removed 3 bases from V and 0 bases from J, with 9 bases in between. CDR1 and CDR2 from the germline V gene are SGHNT and YYREEE (reference sequence). CDR3 region: CASSYPQANTGELFF. The CDR3 DNA reads TGTGCCAGCAGCTATCCGCAGGCGAACACCGGGGAGCTGTTTTTT.

A single count supports this clone. The chain carries TRBV28 and TRBJ1-5; no clear D gene. There are 15 residues in the CDR3. The germline V gene has CDR1 MDHEN and CDR2 SYDVKM. The V and J ends lost 1 base and 5 bases respectively, with 12 bases between them. The CDR3 DNA follows: TGTGCCAGCAGTTTATTTATGGCGACTGATCAGCCCCAGCATTTT. Translated: CASSLFMATDQPQHF.

The chain carries TRBV19 and TRBJ1-1; D call uncertain. Germline values: CDR1 LNHDA, CDR2 SQIVND (reference sequence). V was pared by 7 bases and J by 5 bases, with 14 bases between. This CDR3 is 13 amino acids long. The CDR3 DNA sequence: TGTGCCAGTACCACACGAAGGGAGACTGAAGCTTTCTTT. This codes for CASTTRRETEAFF.

The rearrangement links TRBV5-5 to TRBJ2-3, with 8 positions matching TRBD2. CDR3 length: 15 residues. Per the germline V gene, CDR1 is SGHKS and CDR2 is YYEKEE (reference sequence). The junction had 8 bases not matched to a gene; V was cut back by 5 bases and J by 3 bases. The chain's CDR3 is CASSDPGLGTDTQYF. CDR3 coding DNA: TGTGCCAGCAGTGATCCGGGACTAGGGACAGATACGCAGTATTTT.

The chain recombines TRBV28 with TRBJ2-5; 7 bases line up with TRBD1. The germline V gene encodes CDR1 MDHEN and CDR2 SYDVKM. Unmatched junction bases numbered 9, after V lost 7 bases and J lost 1 base. This CDR3 is 15 amino acids long. The DNA for the CDR3 is TGTGCCAGCACCCAAGGGGGCCCACCCCAAGAGACCCAGTACTTC. Translating gives CASTQGGPPQETQYF.

The chain couples TRBV28 to TRBJ1-6; a weak D match, TRBD1 (5 bases). CDR1 is MDHEN and CDR2 is SYDVKM in the germline V gene. Trimming removed 3 bases at V and 5 bases at J, with 8 bases between. CDR3 length: 14 amino acids. CDR3 nucleotides: TGTGCCAGCAGTTTCCGGGGGAATAATTCACCCCTCCACTTT. It is translated as CASSFRGNNSPLHF.

The chain joins TRBV7-3 to TRBJ1-1, with a weak D call TRBD1 (6 bases). The V end lost 2 bases, the J end lost 2 bases, and 9 bases lay between the germline ends. Germline V lookup: CDR1 SGHTA, CDR2 FQGTGA. The length of the CDR3 is 14 residues. In DNA, the CDR3 is TGTGCCAGCAGCTTAGGGGGCTATAACACTGAAGCTTTCTTT. Translated: CASSLGGYNTEAFF.

The chain recombines TRBV6-5 with TRBJ1-1, with 8 bases identical to TRBD1. Per germline, CDR1 MNHEY and CDR2 SVGAGI. Losses at the gene ends were 3 bases for V and 7 bases for J; bases not matched to a gene: 7. CDR3 length: 14 amino acids. The CDR3 DNA follows: TGTGCCAGCAGTTATTCAGGGACAGGAGGTGAAGCTTTCTTT. Its protein is CASSYSGTGGEAFF.

The chain has TRBV7-2 and TRBJ1-1; 8 bases are a match to TRBD1. V dropped 5 bases and J dropped 4; count of bases not matched to a gene: 9. This CDR3 comprises 15 residues. Germline loops: CDR1 SGHTA, CDR2 FQGNSA. The CDR3 sequence: CASSTSRGPGTEAFF. The CDR3 DNA sequence: TGTGCCAGCAGCACATCCAGGGGGCCTGGCACTGAAGCTTTCTTT.

Here the CDR3 reads CASSLGASGAGVQFF. The DNA of the CDR3 is TGTGCCAGCAGCTTAGGTGCTAGCGGTGCGGGCGTGCAGTTCTTC. The gene calls are TRBV7-8 and TRBJ2-1; 7 bases agree with TRBD2. Germline V lookup: CDR1 SGHVS, CDR2 FQNEAQ. CDR3 size: 15 residues. Unmatched junction bases numbered 12, after V lost 1 base and J lost 12 bases.

The rearrangement uses TRBV27 and TRBJ1-1, with 12 bases lining up with TRBD1. V shed 6 bases, J shed 4 bases, and the junction held 15 bases outside the gene matches. CDR3 length: 18 amino acids. The germline CDR1 and CDR2 sequences are MNHEY and SMNVEV (reference sequence). The CDR3, as DNA: TGTGCCAGCAGCCGTAGTCTTCCGGGACAGGGGGCGGGCACTGAAGCTTTCTTT. Translating gives CASSRSLPGQGAGTEAFF.

V is TRBV28 and J is TRBJ2-4; 13 nucleotides line up with TRBD2. Germline-derived CDR1 and CDR2 are MDHEN and SYDVKM. With V trimmed by 7 bases and J by 6 bases, 6 bases remained unmatched. There are 15 residues in the CDR3. DNA of the CDR3: TGTGCCAGCAAACTAGCGGGAGGGTTGAGAAACATTCAGTACTTC. This codes for CASKLAGGLRNIQYF.

CDR3 coding DNA: TGTGCCAGCCAGGCTGGACTAGCGGGGGGGCCCACAGATACGCAGTATTTT. It yields the protein CASQAGLAGGPTDTQYF. The chain has TRBV2 and TRBJ2-3, with 15 nucleotides matching TRBD2. This CDR3 spans 17 amino acids. Germline V gene data show CDR1 as SNHLY and CDR2 as FYNNEI. The V gene end was trimmed by 8 bases and the J gene end by 2 bases; junction bases not matched to a gene: 8.

This clone was observed a handful of times. The CDR3, as DNA: TGTGCCAGCAGCGTAGGGTATACTAGCGGGGGGCACACAGATACGCAGTATTTT. Its translation: CASSVGYTSGGHTDTQYF. This chain connects TRBV9 to TRBJ2-3; 12 bases map to TRBD2. V lost 0 bases to trimming and J lost 2 bases; unmatched junction nucleotides: 7. Germline lookup yields CDR1 SGDLS and CDR2 YYNGEE. The CDR3 is 18 residues long. The full variable domain, in which reference TRBV9 and TRBJ2-3 provide the parts outside the CDR3, is DSGVTQTPKHLITATGQRVTLRCSPRSGDLSVYWYQQSLDQGLQFLIQYYNGEERAKGNILERFSAQQFPDLHSELNLSSLELGDSALYFCASSVGYTSGGHTDTQYFGPGTRLTVL.

The chain employs TRBV28 and TRBJ2-3, with 8 positions matching TRBD2. Trimming removed 4 bases from V and 4 bases from J; junction bases left unmatched: 13. CDR1 and CDR2 from the germline V gene are MDHEN and SYDVKM. This CDR3 region has 17 residues. Here the CDR3 reads CASSSSGLVLRADTQYF. Written as DNA, the CDR3 is TGTGCCAGCAGTTCGTCGGGACTAGTGCTACGCGCAGATACGCAGTATTTT.